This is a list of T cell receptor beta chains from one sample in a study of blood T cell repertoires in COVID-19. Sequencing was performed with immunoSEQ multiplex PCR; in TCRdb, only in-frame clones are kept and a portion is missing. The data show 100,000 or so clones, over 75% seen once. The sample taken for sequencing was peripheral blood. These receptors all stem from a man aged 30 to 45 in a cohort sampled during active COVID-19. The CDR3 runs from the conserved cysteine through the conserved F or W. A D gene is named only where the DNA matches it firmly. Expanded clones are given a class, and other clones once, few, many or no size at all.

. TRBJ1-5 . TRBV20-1 TGCAGTGCTAGTCCCGGGAGGAATCAGCCCCAGCATTTT CSASPGRNQPQHF
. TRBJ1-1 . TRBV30 TGTGCCTGGAGAAGCCCTGGGAGGACTGAAGCTTTCTTT CAWRSPGRTEAFF
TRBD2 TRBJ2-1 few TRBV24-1 TGTGCCACCAGTCGGCCATATCGAGAAGGGCTAGCGGGGGGTTACAATGAGCAGTTCTTC CATSRPYREGLAGGYNEQFF
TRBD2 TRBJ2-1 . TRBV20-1 TGCAGTGCTAGTCCCACCCGGACTAGCGGGGGCAATGAGCAGTTCTTC CSASPTRTSGGNEQFF
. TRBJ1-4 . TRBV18 TGTGCCAGCTCCCCGGGGGTCGAACCTAATGAAAAACTGTTTTTT CASSPGVEPNEKLFF
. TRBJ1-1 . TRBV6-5 TGTGCCAGCAGTCCGGTTGAGCCGCGCACTGAAGCTTTCTTT CASSPVEPRTEAFF
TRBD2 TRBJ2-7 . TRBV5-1 TGCGCCAGCAATTGGGGAGGGTCACCCTACGAGCAGTACTTC CASNWGGSPYEQYF
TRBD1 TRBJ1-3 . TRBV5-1 TGCGCCAGCAGTAGTTCAGGGGGCCACTACTCTGGAAACACCATATATTTT CASSSSGGHYSGNTIYF
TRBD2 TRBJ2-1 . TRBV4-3 TGCGCCAGCAGCAGGGGACTAGCGGGGACCCGAAACGCTAATGAGCAGTTCTTC CASSRGLAGTRNANEQFF
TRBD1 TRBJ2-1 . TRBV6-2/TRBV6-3 TGTGCCAGCAGTTCGGAACAGGGGGCGAATGAGCAGTTCTTC CASSSEQGANEQFF
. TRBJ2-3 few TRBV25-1 TGTGCCAGCAGTCGGGGCCTCGGGGGTACAGATACGCAGTATTTT CASSRGLGGTDTQYF
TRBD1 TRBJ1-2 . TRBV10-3 TGTGCCATCAGTGAGTCGGGACAGCCCTATGGCTACACCTTC CAISESGQPYGYTF
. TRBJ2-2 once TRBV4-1 TGCGCCAGCAGCCAAGTTGCGGGGAGCGGGGAGCTGTTTTTT CASSQVAGSGELFF
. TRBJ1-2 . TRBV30 TGTGCCTGGAGCGTTCGGTTAGGGGATGATGGCTACACCTTC CAWSVRLGDDGYTF
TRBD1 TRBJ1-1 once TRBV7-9 TGTGCCAGCAGCTACAGGGGGGGAACTGAAGCTTTCTTT CASSYRGGTEAFF
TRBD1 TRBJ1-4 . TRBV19 TGTGCCAGTGAGGGGGCGAACTATGAAAAACTGTTTTTT CASEGANYEKLFF
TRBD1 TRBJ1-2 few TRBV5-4 TGTGCCAGCAGTCAACAGGGGCGAGGGGGCTACACCTTC CASSQQGRGGYTF
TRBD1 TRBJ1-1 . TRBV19 TGTGCCAGTGTACGGGACAGGAGGAGCACTGAAGCTTTCTTT CASVRDRRSTEAFF
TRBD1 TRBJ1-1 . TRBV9 TGTGCCAGCAGCGTAGGAACAGGGGAGACTGAAGCTTTCTTT CASSVGTGETEAFF
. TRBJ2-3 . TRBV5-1 TGCGCCAGCAGCTCGGCGGTGGCGGGGAGCACAGATACGCAGTATTTT CASSSAVAGSTDTQYF
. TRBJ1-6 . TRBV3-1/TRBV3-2 TGTGCCAGCAGCCAAGAGGAGGGTTCACCCCTCCACTTT CASSQEEGSPLHF
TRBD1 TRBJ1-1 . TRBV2 TGTGCCAGCAGGGCGACAGGGGGTTTCTCTGAAGCTTTCTTT CASRATGGFSEAFF
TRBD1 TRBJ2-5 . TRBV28 TGTGCCAGCAGTTGGACAGGGAGTTCTCAAGAGACCCAGTACTTC CASSWTGSSQETQYF
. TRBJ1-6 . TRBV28 TGTGCCAGCAAACGGAGCTCCTATAATTCACCCCTCCACTTT CASKRSSYNSPLHF
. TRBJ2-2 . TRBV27 TGTGCCAGCACCCACTCCCCTCCCGGGGAGCTGTTTTTT CASTHSPPGELFF
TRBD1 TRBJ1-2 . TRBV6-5 TGTGCCAGCAGTAAATTGGACAGGAGTGTCTATGGCTACACCTTC CASSKLDRSVYGYTF
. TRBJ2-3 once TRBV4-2 TGTGCCAGCAGCCCGCAGGGCGGCACAGATACGCAGTATTTT CASSPQGGTDTQYF
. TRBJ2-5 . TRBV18 TGTGCCAGCTCACCGTCGGGCCAAGAGACCCAGTACTTC CASSPSGQETQYF
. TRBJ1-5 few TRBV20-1 TGCAGTGCTAGTCGGACAAATAGCAATCAGCCCCAGCATTTT CSASRTNSNQPQHF
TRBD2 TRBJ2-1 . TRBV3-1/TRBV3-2 TGTGCCAGCAGCCCCCTAGCGGCCTCGGGCGAGCAGTTCTTC CASSPLAASGEQFF
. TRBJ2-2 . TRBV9 TGTGCCAGCAGCGTAGGGGTCGGGAATCGGGGCACCGGGGAGCTGTTTTTT CASSVGVGNRGTGELFF